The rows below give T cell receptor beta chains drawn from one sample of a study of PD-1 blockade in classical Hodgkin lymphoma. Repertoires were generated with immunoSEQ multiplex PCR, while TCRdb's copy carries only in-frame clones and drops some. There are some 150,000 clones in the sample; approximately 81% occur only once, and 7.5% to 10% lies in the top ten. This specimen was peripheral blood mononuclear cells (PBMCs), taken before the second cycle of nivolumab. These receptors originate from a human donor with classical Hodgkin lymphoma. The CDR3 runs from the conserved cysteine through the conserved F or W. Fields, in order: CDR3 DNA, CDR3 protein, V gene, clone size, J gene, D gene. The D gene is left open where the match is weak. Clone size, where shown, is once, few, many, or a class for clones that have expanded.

CDR3nt: TGTGCCAGCAGTGATCGCATCTCCTACGAGCAGTACTTC; CDR3aa: CASSDRISYEQYF; v_gene: TRBV6-1; abundance: -; j_gene: TRBJ2-7; d_gene: -
CDR3nt: TGTGCCAGCAGTGAAGCAGGGGGTAGGAACATTCAGTACTTC; CDR3aa: CASSEAGGRNIQYF; v_gene: TRBV6-1; abundance: -; j_gene: TRBJ2-4; d_gene: -
CDR3nt: TGTGCCAGCAGTTACTCGAACAGGGAGAATGAAGCTTTCTTT; CDR3aa: CASSYSNRENEAFF; v_gene: TRBV6-5; abundance: -; j_gene: TRBJ1-1; d_gene: -
CDR3nt: TGTGCCAGCAGTCCAGGGACACACAAAAACATTCAGTACTTC; CDR3aa: CASSPGTHKNIQYF; v_gene: TRBV6-5; abundance: -; j_gene: TRBJ2-4; d_gene: -
CDR3nt: TGTGCCAGCAGGCACGGGACACCATGGCCCCAGCATTTT; CDR3aa: CASRHGTPWPQHF; v_gene: TRBV6-4; abundance: -; j_gene: TRBJ1-5; d_gene: -
CDR3nt: TGTGCCAGCAGTTTATCGCGCAGGGGTGGCACCGGGGAGCTGTTTTTT; CDR3aa: CASSLSRRGGTGELFF; v_gene: TRBV27; abundance: -; j_gene: TRBJ2-2; d_gene: -
CDR3nt: TGTGCCAGTAGTATAGGGGACAGCCTCTACGAGCAGTACTTC; CDR3aa: CASSIGDSLYEQYF; v_gene: TRBV19; abundance: -; j_gene: TRBJ2-7; d_gene: TRBD1
CDR3nt: TGTGCCAGCAGTGCGACTAGCGGGGGGGCGGGGGCAGATACGCAGTATTTT; CDR3aa: CASSATSGGAGADTQYF; v_gene: TRBV6-1; abundance: -; j_gene: TRBJ2-3; d_gene: TRBD2
CDR3nt: TGTGCCATCAGTGGAGGGGAAGAGACCCAGTACTTC; CDR3aa: CAISGGEETQYF; v_gene: TRBV10-3; abundance: -; j_gene: TRBJ2-5; d_gene: -
CDR3nt: TGTGCCAGCAGCTTTTTAGGACAGGCGACAATAAACTATGGCTACACCTTC; CDR3aa: CASSFLGQATINYGYTF; v_gene: TRBV7-9; abundance: -; j_gene: TRBJ1-2; d_gene: TRBD1
CDR3nt: TGCGCCAGCAGCCAAGATTGGGGCAGGCTCAACTATGGCTACACCTTC; CDR3aa: CASSQDWGRLNYGYTF; v_gene: TRBV4-1; abundance: -; j_gene: TRBJ1-2; d_gene: -
CDR3nt: TGCGCCAGCAGCTTGGGAGCGGGGATAATTTACGAGCAGTACTTC; CDR3aa: CASSLGAGIIYEQYF; v_gene: TRBV5-1; abundance: -; j_gene: TRBJ2-7; d_gene: TRBD2
CDR3nt: TGTGCCAGCATCCACAGGGGGGTTAGCACAGATACGCAGTATTTT; CDR3aa: CASIHRGVSTDTQYF; v_gene: TRBV6-6; abundance: once; j_gene: TRBJ2-3; d_gene: TRBD1
CDR3nt: TGTGCCAGCACCCCCCAGATGGGGTATAGCAATCAGCCCCAGCATTTT; CDR3aa: CASTPQMGYSNQPQHF; v_gene: TRBV28; abundance: -; j_gene: TRBJ1-5; d_gene: -
CDR3nt: TGTGCCAGCAGCTCCAGCACAGATACGCAGTATTTT; CDR3aa: CASSSSTDTQYF; v_gene: TRBV11-2; abundance: -; j_gene: TRBJ2-3; d_gene: -
CDR3nt: TGTGCCAGCAGCTTAGGTGGGCTGGGGGCTAGAGCCTACGAGCAGTACTTC; CDR3aa: CASSLGGLGARAYEQYF; v_gene: TRBV7-9; abundance: -; j_gene: TRBJ2-7; d_gene: -
CDR3nt: TGTGCCAGCAGTTCCCATATATGGGATAGTCAGCCCCAGCATTTT; CDR3aa: CASSSHIWDSQPQHF; v_gene: TRBV28; abundance: few; j_gene: TRBJ1-5; d_gene: -
CDR3nt: TGTGCCAGCAGTTCCCTCGGGAGGGGGATGTACGAGCAGTACTTC; CDR3aa: CASSSLGRGMYEQYF; v_gene: TRBV6-5; abundance: -; j_gene: TRBJ2-7; d_gene: TRBD2
CDR3nt: TGTGCCAGCAGCTTAGAGGAGGGGGCGCGGGGCTACACCTTC; CDR3aa: CASSLEEGARGYTF; v_gene: TRBV7-9; abundance: -; j_gene: TRBJ1-2; d_gene: TRBD1
CDR3nt: TGTGCCAGCAGCACGCGAGTGTATGAGGGACGAGCCGGGGAGCTGTTTTTT; CDR3aa: CASSTRVYEGRAGELFF; v_gene: TRBV21-1; abundance: -; j_gene: TRBJ2-2; d_gene: -
CDR3nt: TGTGCCAGCAGCTTAGTGGGTACCGGGGAGCTGTTTTTT; CDR3aa: CASSLVGTGELFF; v_gene: TRBV11-2; abundance: -; j_gene: TRBJ2-2; d_gene: -
CDR3nt: TGTGCCAGCAGTGCATGGACAGGGGACGGGCAGTTCTTC; CDR3aa: CASSAWTGDGQFF; v_gene: TRBV27; abundance: -; j_gene: TRBJ2-1; d_gene: TRBD1
CDR3nt: TGTGCCAGCAGTGGTCCCCCGCTCCTAGCTTTCTTT; CDR3aa: CASSGPPLLAFF; v_gene: TRBV2; abundance: few; j_gene: TRBJ1-1; d_gene: -
CDR3nt: TGTGCCATCATGGGGACTAGCGGGGATACGCAGTATTTT; CDR3aa: CAIMGTSGDTQYF; v_gene: TRBV10-3; abundance: -; j_gene: TRBJ2-3; d_gene: TRBD2
CDR3nt: TGTGCCAGCAGTTACCGCCTAACAACCGAGACCCAGTACTTC; CDR3aa: CASSYRLTTETQYF; v_gene: TRBV6-5; abundance: -; j_gene: TRBJ2-5; d_gene: -
CDR3nt: TGTGCCATCAGTCCACAAGTAGGAGGGGGAAACACTGAAGCTTTCTTT; CDR3aa: CAISPQVGGGNTEAFF; v_gene: TRBV10-3; abundance: few; j_gene: TRBJ1-1; d_gene: -